Listed below are T cell receptor beta chains from one sample, sequenced in a study of regulatory T cells in long-lasting Graves disease. TCRdb ran MiXCR on the multiplex PCR reads and lists one entry per CDR3 protein. Here the sample spans 680,000 or so distinct CDR3 sequences, 16% being singletons. These same records also appear under a second study, on T cells in Graves' hyperthyroidism and ophthalmopathy.

Material: peripheral blood mononuclear cells (PBMCs), obtained at new diagnosis, from a patient treated with antithyroid drugs. The receptors shown here come from a woman aged 30 to 39 with Graves disease. Each CDR3 is given with its conserved first and last residue. D genes are given only for firm matches. The size field is filled for only some rows; it gives once, few, many or a size class.

j_call: TRBJ1-5
clone_size: few
d_call: -
v_call: TRBV20-1
cdr3_nt: TGCAGTGCTAGAGATCGTGGGGGGCCCCAGCATTTT
cdr3_aa: CSARDRGGPQHF

j_call: TRBJ1-4
clone_size: few
d_call: TRBD1
v_call: TRBV28
cdr3_nt: TGTGCCAGCAGTTCTGTGGGACAGGGGAGGGGAAAACTGTTTTTT
cdr3_aa: CASSSVGQGRGKLFF

j_call: TRBJ2-4
clone_size: few
d_call: TRBD2
v_call: TRBV6-1
cdr3_nt: TGTGCCAGCAGTGACGGGGGGAACCAGAACATTCAGTACTTC
cdr3_aa: CASSDGGNQNIQYF

j_call: TRBJ2-1
clone_size: many
d_call: -
v_call: TRBV2
cdr3_nt: TGTGCCAGCAGTGATTATCAAAGCTCCTACAATGAGCAGTTCTTC
cdr3_aa: CASSDYQSSYNEQFF

j_call: TRBJ1-4
clone_size: few
d_call: TRBD1
v_call: TRBV9
cdr3_nt: TGTGCCAGCAGCGCGGGGGGACAGGGGTTTGAAAAACTGTTTTTT
cdr3_aa: CASSAGGQGFEKLFF

j_call: TRBJ2-1
clone_size: -
d_call: -
v_call: TRBV29-1
cdr3_nt: TGCAGCGTTGAAGCACCCTTATCCTACAATGAGCAGTTCTTC
cdr3_aa: CSVEAPLSYNEQFF

j_call: TRBJ1-5
clone_size: many
d_call: TRBD1
v_call: TRBV28
cdr3_nt: TGTGCCAGCAGGCACCCCGGGACAGCCCCAGGCAATCAGCCCCAGCATTTT
cdr3_aa: CASRHPGTAPGNQPQHF

j_call: TRBJ1-2
clone_size: few
d_call: -
v_call: TRBV3-1
cdr3_nt: TGTGCCAGCAGCCGGGCAGGGTTCAGGGGCTACACCTTC
cdr3_aa: CASSRAGFRGYTF

j_call: TRBJ1-1
clone_size: -
d_call: TRBD1
v_call: TRBV3-1
cdr3_nt: TGTGCCAGCAGCCCCAGGGGGTGGGGAACTGAAGCTTTCTTT
cdr3_aa: CASSPRGWGTEAFF

j_call: TRBJ2-3
clone_size: many
d_call: -
v_call: TRBV10-3
cdr3_nt: TGTGCCATCAGGGAACCGGGACGCGGCACAGATACGCAGTATTTT
cdr3_aa: CAIREPGRGTDTQYF

j_call: TRBJ1-1
clone_size: many
d_call: -
v_call: TRBV20-1
cdr3_nt: TGCAGTGCTAACCCTAACAGGGAAGCTTTCTTT
cdr3_aa: CSANPNREAFF

j_call: TRBJ2-5
clone_size: -
d_call: -
v_call: TRBV24-1
cdr3_nt: TGTGCCACCAGTGGGACAGAACAAGAGACCCAGTACTTC
cdr3_aa: CATSGTEQETQYF

j_call: TRBJ1-5
clone_size: many
d_call: -
v_call: TRBV15
cdr3_nt: TGTGCCACCAGCATATCTAAGGATGGCAATCAGCCCCAGCATTTT
cdr3_aa: CATSISKDGNQPQHF

j_call: TRBJ2-5
clone_size: few
d_call: TRBD2
v_call: TRBV5-4
cdr3_nt: TGTGCCAGCAGCTTCCCGGGAGGCCTTTACGAGACCCAGTACTTC
cdr3_aa: CASSFPGGLYETQYF

j_call: TRBJ2-7
clone_size: -
d_call: -
v_call: TRBV30
cdr3_nt: TGTGCCTGGAGCCGGGGGAACGAGCAGTACTTC
cdr3_aa: CAWSRGNEQYF

j_call: TRBJ2-2
clone_size: -
d_call: TRBD1
v_call: TRBV7-2
cdr3_nt: TGTGCCAGCAGCTCGGGGACAGGGGTAATGATCGCCGAGGAGCTGTTTTTT
cdr3_aa: CASSSGTGVMIAEELFF

j_call: TRBJ2-1
clone_size: many
d_call: -
v_call: TRBV7-2
cdr3_nt: TGTGCCAGCAGCTTAAACAACTACAATGAGCAGTTCTTC
cdr3_aa: CASSLNNYNEQFF

j_call: TRBJ1-4
clone_size: -
d_call: -
v_call: TRBV30
cdr3_nt: TGTGCCTGGAATCCTATAGGCTCGGGTGAAAAACTGTTTTTT
cdr3_aa: CAWNPIGSGEKLFF

j_call: TRBJ2-7
clone_size: many
d_call: -
v_call: TRBV6-1
cdr3_nt: TGTGCCAGCAGTACAGGGACATTCGAGCAGTACTTC
cdr3_aa: CASSTGTFEQYF

j_call: TRBJ2-5
clone_size: -
d_call: -
v_call: TRBV7-9
cdr3_nt: TGTGCCAGCAGCTTAGGCCTTGGGTACCAAGAGACCCAGTACTTC
cdr3_aa: CASSLGLGYQETQYF

j_call: TRBJ2-1
clone_size: -
d_call: TRBD2
v_call: TRBV7-6
cdr3_nt: TGTGCCAGCAGCGCAACCCCGACTAGCGGGAGGGAGCAGTTCTTC
cdr3_aa: CASSATPTSGREQFF

j_call: TRBJ2-7
clone_size: -
d_call: -
v_call: TRBV5-1
cdr3_nt: TGTGCCAGCAGCCGTGGTGTTGGCGGGTTACTGGCTAGCTCCTACGAGCAGTACTTC
cdr3_aa: CASSRGVGGLLASSYEQYF

j_call: TRBJ2-1
clone_size: many
d_call: -
v_call: TRBV28
cdr3_nt: TGTGCCAGCAGTGTAGCGGAGTTCAGGGGGAATGAGCAGTTCTTC
cdr3_aa: CASSVAEFRGNEQFF

j_call: TRBJ2-5
clone_size: many
d_call: -
v_call: TRBV11-2
cdr3_nt: TGTGCCAGCAGCTTTTACGGTGAAGAGACCCAGTACTTC
cdr3_aa: CASSFYGEETQYF